The rows below give T cell receptor beta chains drawn from one sample of a study of blood T cell repertoires in COVID-19. Using immunoSEQ multiplex PCR, the repertoire was profiled, and TCRdb retains in-frame clones only, with some absent. The sample carries over 90,000 clones, roughly 76% recorded once. The sequenced material came from peripheral blood. These receptors all stem from an elderly man with COVID-19, enrolled during active disease. Each CDR3 is given with its conserved first and last residue. The D gene is left open where the match is weak. Clone size is shown for a subset of rows, as once, few, many or a class of expanded clone.

cdr3_length: 12
d_call: NA
v_call: TRBV28
clone_size: NA
j_call: TRBJ1-4
cdr3_nt: TGTGCCAGCAGTTTCAACGGGGAAAAACTGTTTTTT
cdr3_aa: CASSFNGEKLFF

cdr3_length: 16
d_call: TRBD2
v_call: TRBV5-1
clone_size: NA
j_call: TRBJ2-7
cdr3_nt: TGCGCCAGCAGCTTTGCTAGCGGGGGGCCGGGCTACGAGCAGTACTTC
cdr3_aa: CASSFASGGPGYEQYF

cdr3_length: 13
d_call: NA
v_call: TRBV6-5
clone_size: NA
j_call: TRBJ2-1
cdr3_nt: TGTGCCAGCCGGGGAGTAGCCTACAATGAGCAGTTCTTC
cdr3_aa: CASRGVAYNEQFF

cdr3_length: 11
d_call: NA
v_call: TRBV6-5
clone_size: once
j_call: TRBJ1-2
cdr3_nt: TGTGCCAGCAGTTCCCGAGTTGGCTACACCTTC
cdr3_aa: CASSSRVGYTF

cdr3_length: 13
d_call: NA
v_call: TRBV18
clone_size: NA
j_call: TRBJ1-1
cdr3_nt: TGTGCCAGCTCACCGACAGTGATCACTGAAGCTTTCTTT
cdr3_aa: CASSPTVITEAFF

cdr3_length: 13
d_call: NA
v_call: TRBV11-1
clone_size: NA
j_call: TRBJ1-1
cdr3_nt: TGTGCCAGCAGCTGGGGCCGGAACACTGAAGCTTTCTTT
cdr3_aa: CASSWGRNTEAFF

cdr3_length: 15
d_call: NA
v_call: TRBV28
clone_size: NA
j_call: TRBJ2-3
cdr3_nt: TGTGCCAGCAGTTTTCTCGCGGTACGAGGAGATACGCAGTATTTT
cdr3_aa: CASSFLAVRGDTQYF

cdr3_length: 15
d_call: TRBD1
v_call: TRBV19
clone_size: NA
j_call: TRBJ1-5
cdr3_nt: TGTGCCAGTAGTACGCAGGGGGAAGGCAATCAGCCCCAGCATTTT
cdr3_aa: CASSTQGEGNQPQHF

cdr3_length: 15
d_call: NA
v_call: TRBV3-1/TRBV3-2
clone_size: NA
j_call: TRBJ1-2
cdr3_nt: TGTGCCAGCAGCCAAGGGAGTCGCGGGTACTATGGCTACACCTTC
cdr3_aa: CASSQGSRGYYGYTF

cdr3_length: 15
d_call: TRBD1
v_call: TRBV6-1
clone_size: NA
j_call: TRBJ2-5
cdr3_nt: TGTGCCAGCTGTGAAGTAGCGACAGGGGGAGAGACCCAGTACTTC
cdr3_aa: CASCEVATGGETQYF

cdr3_length: 16
d_call: TRBD2
v_call: TRBV7-2
clone_size: NA
j_call: TRBJ2-3
cdr3_nt: TGTGCCAGCAGCTTACGGCGGGGGACCTTCACAGATACGCAGTATTTT
cdr3_aa: CASSLRRGTFTDTQYF

cdr3_length: 15
d_call: TRBD2
v_call: TRBV7-2
clone_size: NA
j_call: TRBJ2-1
cdr3_nt: TGTGCCAGCAGCCGCCCCGGACTAGCGGTAGACCAGCAGTTCTTC
cdr3_aa: CASSRPGLAVDQQFF

cdr3_length: 15
d_call: TRBD1
v_call: TRBV7-3
clone_size: NA
j_call: TRBJ2-7
cdr3_nt: TGTGCCAGCCAAGACAGGGAGCAGCCCCCCTACGAGCAGTACTTC
cdr3_aa: CASQDREQPPYEQYF

cdr3_length: 16
d_call: NA
v_call: TRBV10-3
clone_size: NA
j_call: TRBJ1-5
cdr3_nt: TGTGCCATCAGTGGCGGGGCCCAGAATAGCAATCAGCCCCAGCATTTT
cdr3_aa: CAISGGAQNSNQPQHF

cdr3_length: 14
d_call: TRBD2
v_call: TRBV28
clone_size: NA
j_call: TRBJ2-1
cdr3_nt: TGTGCCAGCAGCTCTAGCGGTTCTTACAATGAGCAGTTCTTC
cdr3_aa: CASSSSGSYNEQFF

cdr3_length: 14
d_call: TRBD1
v_call: TRBV28
clone_size: NA
j_call: TRBJ1-1
cdr3_nt: TGTGCCAGCAGTAGAGGACAGGGGGGGAATGTCGCTTTCTTT
cdr3_aa: CASSRGQGGNVAFF

cdr3_length: 14
d_call: TRBD1
v_call: TRBV6-5
clone_size: few
j_call: TRBJ1-3
cdr3_nt: TGTGCCAGCAGTTCCGGGACAGGGTTAAACACCATATATTTT
cdr3_aa: CASSSGTGLNTIYF

cdr3_length: 15
d_call: TRBD1
v_call: TRBV5-5
clone_size: NA
j_call: TRBJ1-6
cdr3_nt: TGTGCCAGCAGCTTTTTGGACAGGCATAATTCACCCCTCCACTTT
cdr3_aa: CASSFLDRHNSPLHF

cdr3_length: 17
d_call: TRBD2
v_call: TRBV6-1
clone_size: NA
j_call: TRBJ2-3
cdr3_nt: TGTGCCAGCAGTGAATACATAGCGGGGTTTAGCACAGATACGCAGTATTTT
cdr3_aa: CASSEYIAGFSTDTQYF

cdr3_length: 14
d_call: TRBD1
v_call: TRBV7-9
clone_size: NA
j_call: TRBJ1-2
cdr3_nt: TGTGCCAGCAGCCGCGACACAGGGGGTCGAGGCTACACCTTC
cdr3_aa: CASSRDTGGRGYTF

cdr3_length: 15
d_call: NA
v_call: TRBV2
clone_size: NA
j_call: TRBJ1-2
cdr3_nt: TGTGCCAGCATCGGTGGGGGGAGGTTTACCTATGGCTACACCTTC
cdr3_aa: CASIGGGRFTYGYTF

cdr3_length: 14
d_call: NA
v_call: TRBV2
clone_size: NA
j_call: TRBJ1-2
cdr3_nt: TGTGCCAGCAGTTTCTCCGGGACTTCGGGGGGCTACACCTTC
cdr3_aa: CASSFSGTSGGYTF

cdr3_length: 15
d_call: TRBD1
v_call: TRBV5-4
clone_size: NA
j_call: TRBJ1-2
cdr3_nt: TGTGCCAGCAGCTTGGTAGGGACAGGATACTATGGCTACACCTTC
cdr3_aa: CASSLVGTGYYGYTF

cdr3_length: 14
d_call: NA
v_call: TRBV5-6
clone_size: many
j_call: TRBJ1-2
cdr3_nt: TGTGCCAGCAGCTTGGGGCCGGGGAACTATGGCTACACCTTC
cdr3_aa: CASSLGPGNYGYTF

cdr3_length: 12
d_call: NA
v_call: TRBV5-5
clone_size: NA
j_call: TRBJ1-4
cdr3_nt: TGTGCCAGCAGCCTTTCGGGTGAAAAACTGTTTTTT
cdr3_aa: CASSLSGEKLFF

cdr3_length: 16
d_call: TRBD2
v_call: TRBV27
clone_size: NA
j_call: TRBJ2-3
cdr3_nt: TGTGCCAGCAGTCCTGGACTAGCGGGGAACACAGATACGCAGTATTTT
cdr3_aa: CASSPGLAGNTDTQYF

cdr3_length: 19
d_call: TRBD1
v_call: TRBV2
clone_size: NA
j_call: TRBJ2-3
cdr3_nt: TGTGCCAGCAGTGCACGACAGGGGCAAGGGTTGGTTCTCACAGATACGCAGTATTTT
cdr3_aa: CASSARQGQGLVLTDTQYF

cdr3_length: 16
d_call: TRBD1
v_call: TRBV5-1
clone_size: few
j_call: TRBJ2-1
cdr3_nt: TGCGCCAGCAGCTTGGAGGGCAGGGGGCTCTACAATGAGCAGTTCTTC
cdr3_aa: CASSLEGRGLYNEQFF

cdr3_length: 17
d_call: TRBD1
v_call: TRBV7-2
clone_size: NA
j_call: TRBJ2-7
cdr3_nt: TGTGCCAGCAGCGTTACTACCGGGACAGGGGTGGCCTACGAGCAGTACTTC
cdr3_aa: CASSVTTGTGVAYEQYF

cdr3_length: 15
d_call: TRBD1
v_call: TRBV4-1
clone_size: NA
j_call: TRBJ2-3
cdr3_nt: TGCGCCAGCAGCCGAGACAGGGGCAGTGAAGATACGCAGTATTTT
cdr3_aa: CASSRDRGSEDTQYF

cdr3_length: 15
d_call: NA
v_call: TRBV5-4
clone_size: NA
j_call: TRBJ2-2
cdr3_nt: TGTGCCAGCAGCTTCCGGACACTGAACACCGGGGAGCTGTTTTTT
cdr3_aa: CASSFRTLNTGELFF

cdr3_length: 14
d_call: NA
v_call: TRBV28
clone_size: NA
j_call: TRBJ1-4
cdr3_nt: TGTGCCAGCAGGCCGGGCGCCGGGGGTGAAAAACTGTTTTTT
cdr3_aa: CASRPGAGGEKLFF

cdr3_length: 18
d_call: TRBD2
v_call: TRBV18
clone_size: few
j_call: TRBJ2-3
cdr3_nt: TGTGCCAGCTCACCAGTTGGCGGGGGGCGTTCTAGCACAGATACGCAGTATTTT
cdr3_aa: CASSPVGGGRSSTDTQYF

cdr3_length: 14
d_call: NA
v_call: TRBV5-8
clone_size: few
j_call: TRBJ1-5
cdr3_nt: TGTGCCAGCAGCTTGGAGGGGGGCAATCAGCCCCAGCATTTT
cdr3_aa: CASSLEGGNQPQHF

cdr3_length: 12
d_call: NA
v_call: TRBV7-9
clone_size: once
j_call: TRBJ1-2
cdr3_nt: TGTGCCAGCAGCGCGCCCCGGTCGGGCTACACCTTC
cdr3_aa: CASSAPRSGYTF

cdr3_length: 15
d_call: TRBD1
v_call: TRBV3-1/TRBV3-2
clone_size: NA
j_call: TRBJ1-2
cdr3_nt: TGTGCCAGCAGCCTGACCGGGACAGGGAACTATGGCTACACCTTC
cdr3_aa: CASSLTGTGNYGYTF

cdr3_length: 12
d_call: NA
v_call: TRBV10-3
clone_size: NA
j_call: TRBJ1-5
cdr3_nt: TGTGCCATCACTCAGGGGTTTCAGCCCCAGCATTTT
cdr3_aa: CAITQGFQPQHF

cdr3_length: 16
d_call: TRBD2
v_call: TRBV19
clone_size: NA
j_call: TRBJ2-1
cdr3_nt: TGTGCCAGTAGTATAGGTTTGGCGGGGGGGCGGAATGAGCAGTTCTTC
cdr3_aa: CASSIGLAGGRNEQFF

cdr3_length: 13
d_call: TRBD1
v_call: TRBV6-6
clone_size: NA
j_call: TRBJ2-7
cdr3_nt: TGTGCCACTAAGGACAGGGGAGCATCCGAGCAGTACTTC
cdr3_aa: CATKDRGASEQYF

cdr3_length: 17
d_call: TRBD1
v_call: TRBV19
clone_size: NA
j_call: TRBJ1-4
cdr3_nt: TGTGCCAGTAGTAGAATCTTTGGACAGGGAGTCGACGAAAAACTGTTTTTT
cdr3_aa: CASSRIFGQGVDEKLFF

cdr3_length: 17
d_call: TRBD2
v_call: TRBV10-3
clone_size: NA
j_call: TRBJ2-5
cdr3_nt: TGTGCCATCAGTGAGTGGAAGACTAGCGGGAGGCCGGAGACCCAGTACTTC
cdr3_aa: CAISEWKTSGRPETQYF

cdr3_length: 16
d_call: TRBD1
v_call: TRBV7-8
clone_size: NA
j_call: TRBJ1-5
cdr3_nt: TGTGCCAGCAGCCCCCGACAGGGAAGGGGCAATCAGCCCCAGCATTTT
cdr3_aa: CASSPRQGRGNQPQHF

cdr3_length: 15
d_call: TRBD2
v_call: TRBV11-2
clone_size: NA
j_call: TRBJ2-7
cdr3_nt: TGTGCCAGCAGCGCCCCGACTAGCGGTCTCCGCGGACGGTACTTC
cdr3_aa: CASSAPTSGLRGRYF

cdr3_length: 15
d_call: NA
v_call: TRBV28
clone_size: NA
j_call: TRBJ1-1
cdr3_nt: TGTGCCAGCAGTCCGCCGGCGGCAGGGAAGACTGAAGCTTTCTTT
cdr3_aa: CASSPPAAGKTEAFF

cdr3_length: 19
d_call: TRBD1
v_call: TRBV6-8
clone_size: NA
j_call: TRBJ2-1
cdr3_nt: TGTGCCAGCAGTTACGGACCCTACCCCGGGACAGGGGGCCAGGATGAGCAGTTCTTC
cdr3_aa: CASSYGPYPGTGGQDEQFF

cdr3_length: 14
d_call: NA
v_call: TRBV30
clone_size: NA
j_call: TRBJ1-3
cdr3_nt: TGTGCCTGGTCCGAACCAGGCTCTGGAAACACCATATATTTT
cdr3_aa: CAWSEPGSGNTIYF

cdr3_length: 15
d_call: TRBD1
v_call: TRBV27
clone_size: NA
j_call: TRBJ1-1
cdr3_nt: TGTGCCAGCAGTTCACAGGGGGTCGTGAACACTGAAGCTTTCTTT
cdr3_aa: CASSSQGVVNTEAFF

cdr3_length: 11
d_call: NA
v_call: TRBV28
clone_size: once
j_call: TRBJ2-5
cdr3_nt: TGTGCCAGCAGTGTACAAGAGACCCAGTACTTC
cdr3_aa: CASSVQETQYF

cdr3_length: 16
d_call: TRBD2
v_call: TRBV3-1/TRBV3-2
clone_size: NA
j_call: TRBJ2-2
cdr3_nt: TGTGCCAGCAGCTCATTAGCGGGGTCGGTCACCGGGGAGCTGTTTTTT
cdr3_aa: CASSSLAGSVTGELFF

cdr3_length: 17
d_call: TRBD1
v_call: TRBV6-4
clone_size: NA
j_call: TRBJ2-7
cdr3_nt: TGTGCCAGCAGCAAGAGGGAGTACAGGGGCCATACCTACGAGCAGTACTTC
cdr3_aa: CASSKREYRGHTYEQYF

cdr3_length: 13
d_call: TRBD1
v_call: TRBV7-7
clone_size: NA
j_call: TRBJ2-1
cdr3_nt: TGTGCTAGCAGCTCGGGACAGGGCAGTGAGCAGTTCTTC
cdr3_aa: CASSSGQGSEQFF

cdr3_length: 16
d_call: NA
v_call: TRBV14
clone_size: NA
j_call: TRBJ2-2
cdr3_nt: TGTGCCAGCAGCCAAGTCGGCAGGGTTCTAACCGGGGAGCTGTTTTTT
cdr3_aa: CASSQVGRVLTGELFF